This is a list of T cell receptor beta chains from one sample in a study of cytomegalovirus exposure and HLA in healthy donors. Profiled with immunoSEQ multiplex PCR; TCRdb holds only in-frame clones, not every one. The profile shows around 100,000 clones, more than 60% of them singletons. Sequencing was performed on PBMCs. Receptor source: a man aged 25 to 40 in good health and CMV-seronegative. Each CDR3 is given with its conserved first and last residue. The order of the fields is clone size, V gene, D gene, J gene, CDR3 protein, CDR3 DNA. A D gene is named only where the DNA matches it firmly. Not all rows give a size; the values are once, few, many and, for expanded clones, a class.

>-|TRBV30|TRBD1|TRBJ1-5
CAWSGLLNGQGNQPQHF
TGTGCCTGGAGTGGGTTACTTAATGGACAGGGCAATCAGCCCCAGCATTTT
>-|TRBV11-2|TRBD1|TRBJ1-2
CASSGGTVYGYTF
TGTGCCAGCAGCGGAGGGACAGTCTATGGCTACACCTTC
>-|TRBV27|-|TRBJ1-5
CASSFDYSNQPQHF
TGTGCCAGCAGTTTCGACTATAGCAATCAGCCCCAGCATTTT
>few|TRBV27|-|TRBJ2-7
CASSAGQHYEQYF
TGTGCCAGCAGTGCCGGACAGCACTACGAGCAGTACTTC
>few|TRBV6-5|TRBD1|TRBJ1-2
CASSYSGTVNGYTF
TGTGCCAGCAGTTACTCCGGGACAGTGAATGGCTACACCTTC
>-|TRBV30|-|TRBJ1-5
CAWSEGGNQPQHF
TGTGCCTGGAGTGAAGGGGGCAATCAGCCCCAGCATTTT
>-|TRBV15|-|TRBJ2-5
CATSRELPMMDQETQYF
TGTGCCACCAGCAGAGAGCTTCCTATGATGGACCAAGAGACCCAGTACTTC
>-|TRBV11-2|-|TRBJ2-7
CASSLLYEQYF
TGTGCCAGCAGCTTACTCTACGAGCAGTACTTC
>-|TRBV11-2|-|TRBJ1-3
CATRPSEGTGNTIYF
TGTGCCACCCGCCCCTCCGAGGGTACTGGAAACACCATATATTTT
>-|TRBV5-1|TRBD1|TRBJ2-7
CASSRGQGAAYEQYF
TGCGCCAGCAGCCGGGGACAGGGGGCCGCGTACGAGCAGTACTTC
>-|TRBV10-1|-|TRBJ1-3
CASIAGPASGNTIYF
TGCGCCAGCATCGCGGGACCCGCGTCCGGAAACACCATATATTTT
>-|TRBV6-4|-|TRBJ2-7
CASSDSGRGEQYF
TGTGCCAGCAGTGACTCTGGCAGGGGCGAGCAGTACTTC
>-|TRBV4-2|TRBD2|TRBJ2-3
CASSQSGLAGLNTDTQYF
TGTGCCAGCAGCCAATCGGGACTAGCGGGTTTGAATACAGATACGCAGTATTTT
>few|TRBV4-3|-|TRBJ2-1
CASSQDRGGEDNEQFF
TGCGCCAGCAGCCAAGATAGAGGGGGGGAAGACAATGAGCAGTTCTTC
>-|TRBV2|TRBD1|TRBJ1-1
CASRRTGAGENTEAFF
TGTGCCAGCAGGAGGACAGGGGCTGGGGAGAACACTGAAGCTTTCTTT
>-|TRBV19|-|TRBJ1-4
CASRKGDTTNEKLFF
TGTGCCAGTAGAAAAGGGGATACAACTAATGAAAAACTGTTTTTT
>-|TRBV7-9|-|TRBJ2-1
CASSAPGGAYNEQFF
TGTGCCAGCAGCGCCCCTGGCGGGGCCTACAATGAGCAGTTCTTC
>-|TRBV10-3|TRBD1|TRBJ2-5
CAISEATGGQETQYF
TGTGCCATCAGTGAGGCGACAGGGGGCCAAGAGACCCAGTACTTC
>-|TRBV6-5|-|TRBJ2-7
CASSLEGDREQYF
TGTGCCAGCAGCCTCGAGGGGGACCGCGAGCAGTACTTC
>-|TRBV18|TRBD1|TRBJ2-7
CASSPPRGTYEQYF
TGTGCCAGCTCACCGCCCAGGGGGACCTACGAGCAGTACTTC
>few|TRBV2|TRBD2|TRBJ2-3
CASSLGPMGLAGGGDTQYF
TGTGCCAGCAGTCTAGGCCCTATGGGACTAGCGGGAGGTGGAGATACGCAGTATTTT
>-|TRBV7-9|-|TRBJ1-5
CASSLYSGSNQPQHF
TGTGCCAGCAGCTTATATTCCGGGAGCAATCAGCCCCAGCATTTT
>-|TRBV7-7|TRBD1|TRBJ2-7
CASSLGQGAYEQYF
TGTGCTAGCAGCCTGGGACAGGGTGCCTACGAGCAGTACTTC
>-|TRBV28|-|TRBJ2-1
CASSRGPRSYNEQFF
TGTGCCAGCAGTAGGGGCCCCCGCTCCTACAATGAGCAGTTCTTC
>-|TRBV6-6|TRBD2|TRBJ2-1
CASALSGNQYFNEQFF
TGTGCCAGCGCCCTTAGCGGGAACCAGTATTTCAATGAGCAGTTCTTC
>-|TRBV2|-|TRBJ1-1
CASRATGPIGTEAFF
TGTGCCAGCAGGGCGACAGGTCCGATCGGAACTGAAGCTTTCTTT
>-|TRBV7-2|-|TRBJ2-3
CASSLGVPRADTQYF
TGTGCCAGCAGCTTAGGTGTGCCGAGGGCAGATACGCAGTATTTT
>few|TRBV29-1|TRBD1|TRBJ1-3
CSVPGTGGNTIYF
TGCAGCGTTCCTGGGACAGGTGGAAACACCATATATTTT
>-|TRBV10-3|-|TRBJ2-6
CAISPTGTGANVLTF
TGTGCCATCAGTCCCACAGGGACTGGGGCCAACGTCCTGACTTTC
>once|TRBV11-2|TRBD2|TRBJ2-3
CASSVAGGPSDTQYF
TGTGCCAGCAGCGTAGCGGGAGGGCCTTCGGATACGCAGTATTTT
>once|TRBV10-3|-|TRBJ2-2
CAARFQGDSGELFF
TGTGCCGCTCGGTTTCAGGGCGATTCCGGGGAGCTGTTTTTT
>-|TRBV7-6|TRBD1|TRBJ2-1
CASSANSGQSSGSNEQFF
TGTGCCAGCAGCGCAAACTCGGGACAGTCGTCGGGGTCCAATGAGCAGTTCTTC
>-|TRBV18|TRBD1|TRBJ1-1
CASSLTGAMNTEAFF
TGTGCCAGCTCACTCACAGGGGCCATGAACACTGAAGCTTTCTTT
>few|TRBV6-1|-|TRBJ2-7
CASSEGGGAYEQYF
TGTGCCAGCAGTGAGGGTGGCGGAGCCTACGAGCAGTACTTC
>-|TRBV28|TRBD1|TRBJ2-7
CASSLSTGEDTYEQYF
TGTGCCAGCAGTCTCTCGACAGGGGAAGATACCTACGAGCAGTACTTC